This record looks at one T cell receptor (beta chain) sequence and its context. Its cognate antigen has yet to be identified. Per-base quality was not reported, and no clone a single base away is much larger than it. Sequencing took place on an Illumina NovaSeq 6000. Using 5'RACE with constant-segment primers, TCRalpha and TCRbeta cDNA libraries were constructed, with sample barcodes and unique molecular identifiers added in the process. Trizol reagent was used to extract RNA from every sample. The libraries were amplified in two PCR steps, and the second step added a second sample barcode and Illumina TruSeq adapters. Sequencing of libraries was performed on an Illumina NovaSeq with 2 x 150 bp paired-end reads. Concerning the study's data processing: The reads were demultiplexed and collapsed into UMI-guided consensus sequences using migec v1.2.7. Using mixcr v2.1.11, the UMI consensuses were aligned to TRA and TRB V and J templates and assembled into clonotypes. Clonotypes were classified as expanded or contracted when called significant by both edgeR and NoisET, with noise models trained on biological replicates. edgeR calls used a false discovery rate-adjusted p below 0.01 and a log2 fold-change threshold of 1. PCA with hierarchical clustering of max-normalized trajectories of the 1000 most abundant clonotypes was used as exploratory dynamics analysis. Each responding clone was given a CD4 or CD8 phenotype based on the CD4+ and CD8+ repertoires, which had been sequenced separately. The public reads were quality trimmed at Q25 with fastp and then assembled into clones with MiXCR by TCRdb, keeping productive beta chains. For every CDR3 protein sequence, its rows merge into one entry that carries the most common genes and DNA. TCRdb assigned the V and J calls; the authors' analysis was not used. The sample table holds 550,000 to 650,000 distinct CDR3 sequences, of which 15% to 20% were seen once. The ten largest clonotypes hold about 7.5% of the sample.

The data were obtained in a study of T-cell memory formation after mild COVID-19 (dated by TCRdb to about 2021). Study-level background: Most TCR sequence clusters were specific to one of the two donors. T-cell clones expanding and contracting after mild COVID-19 in a couple of donors were tracked by longitudinal TCRalpha and TCRbeta repertoire sequencing. The cohort was made up of two young adult volunteers, one female and one male, who were previously healthy.

PBMCs were isolated by Ficoll-Paque density gradient centrifugation. The V end loses 1 base and the J end loses 2 bases, and a stretch of 21 bases separates them. CDR1 and CDR2 (LGHNA, YNFKEQ) derive from the germline V gene. The CDR3 spans 18 residues, from the cysteine through the phenylalanine. Here the CDR3 DNA is all that survives: 54 bases in frame from base 1. On the study overall, not on this receptor specifically: Some responding clones were detected in pre-infection memory, suggesting pre-existing cross-reactive memory T cells joined the SARS-CoV-2 response. Contracting CD4+ clones turned up mainly in the CM and EM memory subsets, whereas EMRA was where CD8+ clones were enriched. Only two mild cases were covered in the study, and larger cohorts including severe cases with pre-infection samples were considered necessary. SARS-CoV-2 specificity of the second-wave clones peaking on day 37 was not confirmed. Clones contracting from day 15 to 85 had balanced CD4/CD8 phenotypes, while a second wave expanding from day 15 to 37 was biased towards CD4+.

The material sequenced was PBMCs or a T cell subset sorted from them (not recorded which). The chain is encoded by TRBV4-2 joined to TRBJ2-7; the D gene may be TRBD1 or TRBD2, since each aligns over 5 bases. This clonotype was sampled from an adult woman who had mild COVID-19 (a few samples of this study predate the infection). The sample titles of this study are shuffled in the database, so cell type and time point are left out; the donor was told from shared clones. This receptor has the CDR3 CASSQGPIGETRAYEQYF. The nucleotide sequence is given as TGTGCCAGCAGCCAAGGCCCCATTGGGGAGACCAGGGCCTACGAGCAGTACTTC.